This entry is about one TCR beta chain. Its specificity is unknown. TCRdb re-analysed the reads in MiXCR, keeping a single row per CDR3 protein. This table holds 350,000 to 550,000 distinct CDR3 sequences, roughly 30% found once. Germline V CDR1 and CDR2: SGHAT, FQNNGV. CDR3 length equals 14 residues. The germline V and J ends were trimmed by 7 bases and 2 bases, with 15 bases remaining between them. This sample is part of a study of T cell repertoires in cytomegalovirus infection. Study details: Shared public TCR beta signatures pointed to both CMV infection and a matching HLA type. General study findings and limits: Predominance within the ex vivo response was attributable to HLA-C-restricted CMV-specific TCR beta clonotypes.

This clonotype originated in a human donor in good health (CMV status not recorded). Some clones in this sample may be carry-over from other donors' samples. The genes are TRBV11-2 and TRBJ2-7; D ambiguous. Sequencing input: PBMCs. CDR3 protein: CASIPNLVAYEQYF. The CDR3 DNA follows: TGTGCCAGCATACCAAATCTCGTAGCCTACGAGCAGTACTTC.